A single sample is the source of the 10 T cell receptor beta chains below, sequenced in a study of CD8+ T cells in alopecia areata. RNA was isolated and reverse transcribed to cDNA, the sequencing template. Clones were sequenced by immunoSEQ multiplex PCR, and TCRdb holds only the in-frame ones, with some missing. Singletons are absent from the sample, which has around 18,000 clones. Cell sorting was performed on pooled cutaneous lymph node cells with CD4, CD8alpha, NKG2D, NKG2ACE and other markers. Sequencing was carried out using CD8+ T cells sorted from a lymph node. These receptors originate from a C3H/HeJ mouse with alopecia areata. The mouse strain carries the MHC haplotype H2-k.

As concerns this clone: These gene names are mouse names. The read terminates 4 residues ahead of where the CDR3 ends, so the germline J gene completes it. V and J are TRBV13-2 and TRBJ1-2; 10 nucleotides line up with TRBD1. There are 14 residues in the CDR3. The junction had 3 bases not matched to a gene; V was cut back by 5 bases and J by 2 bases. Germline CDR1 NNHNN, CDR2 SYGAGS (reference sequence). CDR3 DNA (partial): TGTGCCAGCGGCCCGGGACAGGGGAACTCC. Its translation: CASGPGQGNS. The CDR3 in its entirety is CASGPGQGNSDYTF.

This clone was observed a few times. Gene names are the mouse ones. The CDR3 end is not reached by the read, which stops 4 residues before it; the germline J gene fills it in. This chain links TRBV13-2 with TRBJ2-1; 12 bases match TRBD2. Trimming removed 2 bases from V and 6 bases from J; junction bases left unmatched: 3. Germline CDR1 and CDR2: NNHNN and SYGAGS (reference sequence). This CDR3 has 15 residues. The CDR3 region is CASGERLGGPAEQFF. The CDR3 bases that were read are TGTGCCAGCGGTGAAAGACTGGGGGGGCCTGCT.

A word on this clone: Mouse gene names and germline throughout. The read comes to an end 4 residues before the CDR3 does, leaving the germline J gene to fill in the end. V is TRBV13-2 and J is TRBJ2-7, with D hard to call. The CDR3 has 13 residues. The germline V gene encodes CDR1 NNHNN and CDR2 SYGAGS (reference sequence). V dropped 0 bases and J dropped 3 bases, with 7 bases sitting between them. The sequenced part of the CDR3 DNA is TGTGCCAGCGGTGATGCAGGCAACTAT. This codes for CASGDAGNY. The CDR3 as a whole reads CASGDAGNYEQYF.

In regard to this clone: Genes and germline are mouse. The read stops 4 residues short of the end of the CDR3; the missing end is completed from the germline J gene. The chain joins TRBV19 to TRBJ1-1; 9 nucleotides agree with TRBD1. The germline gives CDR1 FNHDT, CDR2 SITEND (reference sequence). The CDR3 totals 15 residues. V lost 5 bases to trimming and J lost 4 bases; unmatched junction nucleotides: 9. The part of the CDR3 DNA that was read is TGTGCCAGCAGCCCAACCGGGACAGGGAGCACA. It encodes CASSPTGTGST. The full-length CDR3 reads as CASSPTGTGSTEVFF.

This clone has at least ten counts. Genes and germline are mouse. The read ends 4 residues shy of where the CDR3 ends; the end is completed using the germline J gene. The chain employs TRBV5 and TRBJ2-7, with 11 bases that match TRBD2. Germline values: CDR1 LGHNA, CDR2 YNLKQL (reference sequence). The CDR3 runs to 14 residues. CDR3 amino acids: CASSPRDWGYEQYF. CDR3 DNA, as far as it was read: TGTGCCAGCAGCCCCCGGGACTGGGGGTAT.

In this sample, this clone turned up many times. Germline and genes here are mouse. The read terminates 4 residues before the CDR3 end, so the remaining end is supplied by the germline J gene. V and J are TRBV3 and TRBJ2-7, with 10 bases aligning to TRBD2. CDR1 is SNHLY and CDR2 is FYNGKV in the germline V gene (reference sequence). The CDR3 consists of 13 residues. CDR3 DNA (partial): TGTGCCAGCAGCCTCGGGACTGGGGAT. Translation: CASSLGTGD. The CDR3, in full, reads CASSLGTGDEQYF.

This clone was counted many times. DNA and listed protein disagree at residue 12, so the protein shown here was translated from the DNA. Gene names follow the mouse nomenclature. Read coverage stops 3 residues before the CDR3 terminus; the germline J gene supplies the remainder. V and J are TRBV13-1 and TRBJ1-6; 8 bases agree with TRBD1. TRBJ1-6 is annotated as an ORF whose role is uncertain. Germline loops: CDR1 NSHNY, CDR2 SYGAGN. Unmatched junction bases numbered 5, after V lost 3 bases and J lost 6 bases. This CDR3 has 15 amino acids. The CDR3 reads CASSVDRVGNSPLYF. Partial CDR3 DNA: TGTGCCAGCAGTGTGGACAGGGTGGGTAATTCGCCC.

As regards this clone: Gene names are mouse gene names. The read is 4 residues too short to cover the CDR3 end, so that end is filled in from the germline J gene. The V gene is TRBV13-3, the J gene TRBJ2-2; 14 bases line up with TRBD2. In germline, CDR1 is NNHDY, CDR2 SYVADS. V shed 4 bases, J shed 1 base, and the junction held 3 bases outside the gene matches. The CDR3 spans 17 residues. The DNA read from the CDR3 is TGTGCCAGCAGTTGGGACTGGGGGGGCATAAACACCGGG. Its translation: CASSWDWGGINTG. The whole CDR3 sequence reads CASSWDWGGINTGQLYF.

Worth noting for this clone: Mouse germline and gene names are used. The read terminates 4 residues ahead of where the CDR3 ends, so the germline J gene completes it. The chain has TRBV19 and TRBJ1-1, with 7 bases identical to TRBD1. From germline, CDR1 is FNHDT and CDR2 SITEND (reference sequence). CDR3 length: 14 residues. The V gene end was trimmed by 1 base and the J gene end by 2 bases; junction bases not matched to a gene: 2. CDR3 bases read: TGTGCCAGCAGTATAAACAGGGGCAACACA. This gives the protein CASSINRGNT. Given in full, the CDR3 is CASSINRGNTEVFF.

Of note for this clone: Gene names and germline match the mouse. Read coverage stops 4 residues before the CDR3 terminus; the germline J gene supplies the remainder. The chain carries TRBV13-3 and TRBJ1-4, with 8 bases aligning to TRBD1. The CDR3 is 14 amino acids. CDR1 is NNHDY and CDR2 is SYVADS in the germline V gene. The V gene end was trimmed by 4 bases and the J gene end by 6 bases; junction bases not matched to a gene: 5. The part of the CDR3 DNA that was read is TGTGCCAGCAGTCTGACAGGGGAGGACGAA. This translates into CASSLTGEDE. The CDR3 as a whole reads CASSLTGEDERLFF.